Listed below are T cell receptor beta chains from one sample, sequenced in a study of T cells after posttransplantation cyclophosphamide. Sequencing used immunoSEQ multiplex PCR; TCRdb keeps in-frame clones, though not all of them. This table holds roughly 23,000 clones, 95% to 98% found once. Source material: naive CD4+ T cells sorted from PBMCs. These receptors all stem from a man in his forties or fifties in good health, CMV-negative, and a related stem cell transplant donor. Each CDR3 is given with its conserved first and last residue. Fields, in order: CDR3 DNA, CDR3 protein, V gene, D gene, clone size, J gene. A D gene is named only where the DNA matches it firmly. Not all rows give a size; the values are once, few, many and, for expanded clones, a class.

CDR3 DNA: TGTGCCAGCAGCACTCTTTTAACTCGTACTAGGCCAGATACGCAGTATTTT; CDR3 protein: CASSTLLTRTRPDTQYF; V gene: TRBV11-1; D gene: NA; clone size: NA; J gene: TRBJ2-3
CDR3 DNA: TGTGCCAGCAGCGTAGAACCTAGCGGACCCTACGAGCAGTACTTC; CDR3 protein: CASSVEPSGPYEQYF; V gene: TRBV9; D gene: TRBD2; clone size: NA; J gene: TRBJ2-7
CDR3 DNA: TGTGCCAGCAGCACCGACAGGGGCCGGGAGCTGTTTTTT; CDR3 protein: CASSTDRGRELFF; V gene: TRBV7-3; D gene: TRBD1; clone size: NA; J gene: TRBJ2-2
CDR3 DNA: TGTGCCAGCAGCCGTTTGGACAGGGCTCTTTCCTATGGCCACACCTTC; CDR3 protein: CASSRLDRALSYGHTF; V gene: TRBV5-6; D gene: TRBD1; clone size: NA; J gene: TRBJ1-2
CDR3 DNA: TGTGCTATCTCAGGGGGCGCGGGAAACATTCAGTGCTTC; CDR3 protein: CAISGGAGNIQCF; V gene: TRBV28; D gene: TRBD1; clone size: NA; J gene: TRBJ2-4
CDR3 DNA: TGCGCCAGCAGCTTGGGACAGGGGGATGAAAAACTGTTTTTT; CDR3 protein: CASSLGQGDEKLFF; V gene: TRBV5-1; D gene: TRBD1; clone size: NA; J gene: TRBJ1-4
CDR3 DNA: TGCGCCAGCAGCTCGAGAAATGAACGGGACAGGGGGAGGAAGAACACTGAAGCTTTCTTT; CDR3 protein: CASSSRNERDRGRKNTEAFF; V gene: TRBV5-1; D gene: TRBD1; clone size: NA; J gene: TRBJ1-1
CDR3 DNA: TGCGCCAGCAGCTATTGGGGGGATGGCTACACCTTC; CDR3 protein: CASSYWGDGYTF; V gene: TRBV5-1; D gene: NA; clone size: NA; J gene: TRBJ1-2
CDR3 DNA: TGTGCCAGCAGCCGGGGCGGCACATATACGCAGTATTTT; CDR3 protein: CASSRGGTYTQYF; V gene: TRBV14; D gene: NA; clone size: NA; J gene: TRBJ2-3
CDR3 DNA: TGTGCCAGCATGGGCAGGGCGGAAGCCGGGGAGCTGTTTTTT; CDR3 protein: CASMGRAEAGELFF; V gene: TRBV6-1; D gene: NA; clone size: NA; J gene: TRBJ2-2
CDR3 DNA: TGTGCCAGCAGTCCTGGTACAGGGTATGGCTATGGCTACACCTTC; CDR3 protein: CASSPGTGYGYGYTF; V gene: TRBV6-1; D gene: NA; clone size: NA; J gene: TRBJ1-2
CDR3 DNA: TGCAGCGTTGAGGTTTTGGCGGGTGAGACCCAGTACTTC; CDR3 protein: CSVEVLAGETQYF; V gene: TRBV29-1; D gene: NA; clone size: once; J gene: TRBJ2-5
CDR3 DNA: TGTGCCAGCAGTTTATCAACGGCAGCGATTACCTACGAGCAGTACTTC; CDR3 protein: CASSLSTAAITYEQYF; V gene: TRBV27; D gene: NA; clone size: NA; J gene: TRBJ2-7
CDR3 DNA: TGCGCCAGCAGCTTGGAGGGACACCGCCAAGAGACCCAGTACTTC; CDR3 protein: CASSLEGHRQETQYF; V gene: TRBV5-1; D gene: NA; clone size: NA; J gene: TRBJ2-5
CDR3 DNA: TGTGCCAGCAGCCCAACAACGGGGACAGCTAACTATGGCTACACCTTC; CDR3 protein: CASSPTTGTANYGYTF; V gene: TRBV9; D gene: TRBD1; clone size: NA; J gene: TRBJ1-2
CDR3 DNA: TGTGCCAGCAGTGATGGCAGGGCGAACACCATATATTTT; CDR3 protein: CASSDGRANTIYF; V gene: TRBV2; D gene: NA; clone size: once; J gene: TRBJ1-3
CDR3 DNA: TGTGCCAGCAACCCAGGCGGGCGGAGCTACCAAGAGACCCAGTACTTC; CDR3 protein: CASNPGGRSYQETQYF; V gene: TRBV7-9; D gene: NA; clone size: NA; J gene: TRBJ2-5
CDR3 DNA: TGCGCCAGCAGCCTGGGTCGCGGGGGGTATAATGAGCAGTTCTTC; CDR3 protein: CASSLGRGGYNEQFF; V gene: TRBV5-1; D gene: TRBD2; clone size: NA; J gene: TRBJ2-1
CDR3 DNA: TGTGCCAGCAGTTTTCTCTTGGATCCGGGACAGGGGACCTACGAGCAGTACTTC; CDR3 protein: CASSFLLDPGQGTYEQYF; V gene: TRBV28; D gene: TRBD1; clone size: NA; J gene: TRBJ2-7
CDR3 DNA: TGCGCCAGCAGCCCTTATTTGACTAGCGGGGGGGCGAATGAGCAGTTCTTC; CDR3 protein: CASSPYLTSGGANEQFF; V gene: TRBV5-1; D gene: TRBD2; clone size: NA; J gene: TRBJ2-1
CDR3 DNA: TGCAGCGCTACCTCGGGAGTACAAGAGACCCAGTACTTC; CDR3 protein: CSATSGVQETQYF; V gene: TRBV29-1; D gene: NA; clone size: NA; J gene: TRBJ2-5
CDR3 DNA: TGCGCCAGCAGTGACCCTAGCGGGAACTACAATGAGCAGTTCTTC; CDR3 protein: CASSDPSGNYNEQFF; V gene: TRBV10-1; D gene: TRBD2; clone size: NA; J gene: TRBJ2-1
CDR3 DNA: TGTGCCAGCAGCTCCGCAGGAGGTTACGAGCAGTACTTC; CDR3 protein: CASSSAGGYEQYF; V gene: TRBV5-4; D gene: NA; clone size: NA; J gene: TRBJ2-7
CDR3 DNA: TGTGCCAGCAGCTTATGGAGCGGGAGGGCCGCAGATACGCAGTATTTT; CDR3 protein: CASSLWSGRAADTQYF; V gene: TRBV7-9; D gene: TRBD2; clone size: NA; J gene: TRBJ2-3
CDR3 DNA: TGCGCCAGCAGCTATCAGGTCAGCTCCTACGAGCAGTACTTC; CDR3 protein: CASSYQVSSYEQYF; V gene: TRBV5-1; D gene: NA; clone size: NA; J gene: TRBJ2-7
CDR3 DNA: TGTGCCAGCAGCCGCCCGACTAGCGGGAGGGCGATTGGTGAGCAGTTCTTC; CDR3 protein: CASSRPTSGRAIGEQFF; V gene: TRBV7-2; D gene: TRBD2; clone size: NA; J gene: TRBJ2-1